Detailed here is one T cell receptor (beta chain). Its matching antigen is unknown. Libraries were prepared by immunoSEQ multiplex PCR; TCRdb keeps only in-frame clonotypes and omits some of them. The sample lists roughly 700,000 clones, around 74% occurring once. This specimen belongs to a study of shared clonotypes between healthy human individuals. Study in general: The study used three CD4 naive, three CD4 memory, two CD8 naive and one CD8 memory plate per donor.

The CD4+ fraction was divided into a CD45RA+ naive subset and a CD45RA-negative memory subset. Germline V CDR1 and CDR2: LNHDA, SQIVND (reference sequence). This CDR3 is 17 amino acids long. Trimming shortened V by 4 bases and J by 1 base, and 17 bases separated the two germline ends. Notes on the study in general: Non-shared clonotypes had lower generation probabilities than those shared by all four donors.

Sequenced input: memory CD4+ T cells sorted from blood. Subset meaning: CD45RA-negative fraction. This chain links TRBV19 with TRBJ2-1; weak D call: TRBD1 (6 bases). This sequence originates from a woman in her thirties in good health. The CDR3 DNA reads TGTGCCAGTAGTAATTCCGTAACGGGACAATCCTACAATGAGCAGTTCTTC. The encoded protein is CASSNSVTGQSYNEQFF.